The 16 T cell receptor beta chains given below trace back to one sample, sequenced in a study of OX40 agonist ivuxolimab in advanced cancers. Receptor amplification or capture employed the immunoSEQ multiplex PCR assay. This immuneACCESS table, as held by TCRdb, lists in-frame sequences with V and J called but not all clones. Of the missing ones, under half trace to an unresolved V gene in checked studies; the others have no known cause. The sample table lists 95,000 or so clones, around 82% of them with a count of one. Jointly, the top ten make up less than 5% of the sample. The sample here was CD4+ or CD8+ T cells sorted from blood, taken in a trial of the OX40 agonist ivuxolimab. These receptors all stem from an adult with an advanced solid tumor such as melanoma, head and neck, liver or kidney cancer.

This chain links TRBV4-2 with TRBJ2-5, with D unclear. V was pared by 1 base and J by 2 bases, with 11 bases between. The CDR3 totals 15 residues. Germline CDR1 is LGHNA and CDR2 is YNFKEQ. This chain's CDR3 is CASSQGDGGQETQYF. CDR3 sequence (DNA): TGTGCCAGCAGCCAAGGGGATGGTGGACAAGAGACCCAGTACTTC.

In this sample, this clone turned up once. The J gene is TRBJ2-3, the V gene TRBV5-4, with 8 nucleotides matching TRBD1. V dropped 9 bases and J dropped 4; count of bases not matched to a gene: 10. CDR3 length: 14 amino acids. Germline-derived CDR1 and CDR2 are SGHNT and YYREEE (reference sequence). CDR3 bases: TGTGCCACCGTGGGACAGGCCGGCGCAGATACGCAGTATTTT. Its translation is CATVGQAGADTQYF.

The gene calls are TRBV29-1 and TRBJ2-1; D not certain. CDR3 length: 14 amino acids. Germline CDR1 and CDR2: SQVTM and ANQGSEA. V was pared by 6 bases and J by 8 bases, with 20 bases between. CDR3 DNA sequence: TGCAGCGTAGGCCCAGAGTACTGGATCGATGAGCAGTTCTTC. Residues: CSVGPEYWIDEQFF.

The CDR3 nucleotides read TGCGCCAGCAGCTTGGACTTCGGCGGGGAGCTGTTTTTT. Amino acid sequence: CASSLDFGGELFF. The J gene is TRBJ2-2, the V gene TRBV5-1, with D unresolved. The germline V gene has CDR1 SGHRS and CDR2 YFSETQ. V was cut by 0 bases and J by 7 bases, with 7 bases left in between. The CDR3 sequence is 13 residues long.

V usage is TRBV28 and J usage is TRBJ2-7; 8 nucleotides match TRBD1. Germline CDR1 MDHEN, CDR2 SYDVKM. The CDR3 length is 15 residues. Trimming removed 7 bases from V and 3 bases from J; junction bases left unmatched: 11. CDR3 in DNA: TGTGCCAGCACTGATGACAGGGGAGTCGGCTACGAGCAGTACTTC. Translation: CASTDDRGVGYEQYF.

The gene calls are TRBV11-2 and TRBJ2-3; weak D call: TRBD1 (5 bases). The V gene lost 5 bases and the J gene lost 5 bases, with 8 bases spanning the gap. The length of the CDR3 is 12 residues. Germline V gene data show CDR1 as SGHAT and CDR2 as FQNNGV. In DNA, the CDR3 is TGTGCCAGCAGCCCCCAGGGAGATACGCAGTATTTT. Amino acid sequence: CASSPQGDTQYF.

The table lists this clone with a count of one. The chain recombines TRBV10-1 with TRBJ2-3; the D gene is possibly TRBD2 (6 bases). Germline CDR1 reads WNHNN; CDR2 reads SYGVQD (reference sequence). The CDR3 extends over 16 amino acids. V was trimmed by 2 bases and J by 0 bases, leaving 12 bases between them. The CDR3 is CASSEPTGTSTDTQYF. CDR3 nucleotides: TGCGCCAGCAGTGAGCCCACCGGGACTAGCACAGATACGCAGTATTTT.

The rearrangement joins TRBV28 to TRBJ1-2; weak D call: TRBD1 (6 bases). Per germline, CDR1 MDHEN and CDR2 SYDVKM. The germline V and J ends were trimmed by 3 bases and 8 bases, with 10 bases remaining between them. The CDR3 contains 12 residues. As DNA, the CDR3 is TGTGCCAGCAGTTTGGGGGGCCTCGGCTACACCTTC. It codes for CASSLGGLGYTF.

The chain recombines TRBV28 with TRBJ1-4, with D unclear. Trimming stripped 4 bases from V and 5 bases from J, with 11 bases between. Germline V gene lookup returns CDR1 MDHEN and CDR2 SYDVKM. The CDR3 is 14 amino acids. The CDR3: CASSYYRLNEKLFF. CDR3 nucleotides: TGTGCCAGCAGTTACTATCGACTGAATGAAAAACTGTTTTTT. Variable domain in full (rest from reference TRBV28 and TRBJ1-4): DVKVTQSSRYLVKRTGEKVFLECVQDMDHENMFWYRQDPGLGLRLIYFSYDVKMKEKGDIPEGYSVSREKKERFSLILESASTNQTSMYLCASSYYRLNEKLFFGSGTQLSVL.

The chain couples TRBV2 to TRBJ2-7; 10 bases align to TRBD2. With V trimmed by 1 base and J by 5 bases, 8 bases remained unmatched. This CDR3 has 16 residues. Germline V lookup: CDR1 SNHLY, CDR2 FYNNEI. CDR3 region: CASSEERAGGGNEQYF. The CDR3 DNA is TGTGCCAGCAGTGAAGAACGAGCGGGAGGGGGGAACGAGCAGTACTTC.

V and J are TRBV5-4 and TRBJ2-5; no clear D. Between the trimmed V and J ends, which lost 0 bases and 10 bases, there was a span of 10 bases. Germline lookup yields CDR1 SGHNT and CDR2 YYREEE (reference sequence). This CDR3 region has 12 residues. The CDR3: CASSLAQDVQYF. The CDR3 nucleotides are TGTGCCAGCAGCTTGGCCCAGGACGTCCAGTACTTC.

This chain connects TRBV5-1 to TRBJ2-3; D is unresolved. The germline V gene encodes CDR1 SGHRS and CDR2 YFSETQ. CDR3 size: 15 residues. V was pared by 1 base and J by 0 bases, with 9 bases between. CDR3 nucleotide sequence: TGCGCCAGCAGCTTGTTTCAGGCTAGCACAGATACGCAGTATTTT. Protein product: CASSLFQASTDTQYF.

This chain's CDR3 is CASSPSFVGNTGELFF. The CDR3 region has the DNA TGTGCCAGCTCACCGTCTTTTGTAGGGAACACCGGGGAGCTGTTTTTT. V gene TRBV18 combines with J gene TRBJ2-2; D ambiguous. Deletions cut 3 bases from V and 1 base from J, with 12 bases between. There are 16 residues in the CDR3. CDR1 and CDR2 from the germline V gene are KGHSH and LQKENI.

The chain uses TRBV7-8 and TRBJ1-6; D unclear. Germline loops: CDR1 SGHVS, CDR2 FQNEAQ. This CDR3 comprises 16 residues. Trimming pared 5 bases from V and 0 bases from J, leaving 11 bases between. This CDR3 reads CASSGSPSSYNSPLHF. CDR3 DNA sequence: TGTGCCAGCAGCGGCTCTCCTAGCTCCTATAATTCACCCCTCCACTTT.

The chain combines TRBV4-1 with TRBJ1-5; D is ambiguous. CDR3 length equals 16 residues. Trimming cost V 0 bases and J 1 base, with 10 bases left between them. The germline gives CDR1 MGHRA, CDR2 YSYEKL. Here the CDR3 reads CASSQEVGGSNQPQHF. CDR3 in DNA: TGCGCCAGCAGCCAAGAGGTGGGTGGGAGCAATCAGCCCCAGCATTTT.

As regards this clone: Other DNA sequences in this specimen translate into the identical CDR3. The chain recombines TRBV6-1 with TRBJ1-5; 9 bases agree with TRBD1. Germline V gene lookup returns CDR1 MNHNS and CDR2 SASEGT. With 6 bases clipped from V and 7 bases from J, the junction kept 10 bases outside the gene matches. The CDR3 spans 15 residues. CDR3 residues: CASSSTTGGGQPQHF. The DNA of the CDR3 is TGTGCCAGCAGCTCAACCACAGGGGGCGGGCAGCCCCAGCATTTT.